A single T cell receptor beta chain is shown here with its context. Its specificity is unknown. Sampled while nominally healthy, donors likely had unrecorded immune exposures. This entry belongs to a study of cytomegalovirus exposure and HLA in healthy donors. Findings and caveats of the study: CMV serostatus was the sole immune exposure data available. According to an earlier analysis, most TCR beta V segments yielded productive rearrangements about 87% or about 30% of the time. Cytomegalovirus status was reportedly diagnosed by the classifier with high specificity and sensitivity.

The V gene lost 4 bases and the J gene lost 6 bases, with 15 bases spanning the gap. Germline loops: CDR1 SGHRS, CDR2 YFSETQ. The CDR3 runs to 14 residues. PCR involved 60 Vbeta and 13 Jbeta primers. Clones were read by immunoSEQ multiplex PCR, and TCRdb kept only the in-frame ones, dropping some. The table shows a few hundred thousand clones, with 80% occurring only once. The specimen sequenced was PBMCs. The TCR comes from a girl aged 2 to 9 in good health and CMV-seronegative. This chain uses TRBV5-1 with TRBJ2-3; unclear D gene. The CDR3 reads CASSLRLSPDTQYF. CDR3 DNA: TGCGCCAGCAGCCTCCGGTTATCGCCGGATACGCAGTATTTT.